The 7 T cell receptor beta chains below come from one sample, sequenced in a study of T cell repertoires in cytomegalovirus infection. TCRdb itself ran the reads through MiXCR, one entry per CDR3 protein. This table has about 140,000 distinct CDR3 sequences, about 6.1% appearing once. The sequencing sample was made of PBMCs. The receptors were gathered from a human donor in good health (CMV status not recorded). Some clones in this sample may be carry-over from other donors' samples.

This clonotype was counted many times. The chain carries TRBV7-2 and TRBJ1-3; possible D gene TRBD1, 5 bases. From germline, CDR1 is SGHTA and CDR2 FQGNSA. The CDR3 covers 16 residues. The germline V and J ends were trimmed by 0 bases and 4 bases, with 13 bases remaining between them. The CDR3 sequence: CASSLAPGRSGNTIYF. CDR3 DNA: TGTGCCAGCAGCTTAGCCCCGGGACGATCCGGAAACACCATATATTTT.

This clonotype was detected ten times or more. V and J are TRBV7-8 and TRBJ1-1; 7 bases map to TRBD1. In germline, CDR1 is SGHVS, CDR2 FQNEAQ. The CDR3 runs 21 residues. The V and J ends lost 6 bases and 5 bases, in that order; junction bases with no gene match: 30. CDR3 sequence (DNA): TGTGCCAGCAGTTCTACCAGGGGTTCAAGGGGGCAGATTCATGAAAGGACTGAAGCTTTCTTT. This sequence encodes CASSSTRGSRGQIHERTEAFF. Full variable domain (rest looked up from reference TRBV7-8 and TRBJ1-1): GAGVSQSPRYKVAKRGQDVALRCDPISGHVSLFWYQQALGQGPEFLTYFQNEAQLDKSGLPSDRFFAERPEGSVSTLKIQRTQQEDSAVYLCASSSTRGSRGQIHERTEAFFGQGTRLTVV.

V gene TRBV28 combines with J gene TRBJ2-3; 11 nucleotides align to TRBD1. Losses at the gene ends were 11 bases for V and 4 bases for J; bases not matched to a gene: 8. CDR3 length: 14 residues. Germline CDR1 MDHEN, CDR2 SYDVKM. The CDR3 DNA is TGTGCCTACGGACAGGGGGCTGTGGCAGATACGCAGTATTTT. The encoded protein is CAYGQGAVADTQYF.

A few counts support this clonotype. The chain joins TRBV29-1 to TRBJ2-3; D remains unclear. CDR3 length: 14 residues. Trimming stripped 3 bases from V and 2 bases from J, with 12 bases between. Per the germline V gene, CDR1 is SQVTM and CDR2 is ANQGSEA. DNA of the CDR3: TGCAGCGTTGATTACGGTTCAGTCACAGATACGCAGTATTTT. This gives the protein CSVDYGSVTDTQYF.

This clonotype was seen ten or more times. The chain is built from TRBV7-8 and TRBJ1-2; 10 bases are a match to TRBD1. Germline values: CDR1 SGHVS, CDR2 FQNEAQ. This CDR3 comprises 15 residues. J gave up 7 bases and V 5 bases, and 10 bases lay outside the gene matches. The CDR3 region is CASSGDRGAEAGYTF. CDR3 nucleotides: TGTGCCAGCAGCGGGGACAGGGGCGCTGAGGCTGGCTACACCTTC. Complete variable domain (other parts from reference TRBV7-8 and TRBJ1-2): GAGVSQSPRYKVAKRGQDVALRCDPISGHVSLFWYQQALGQGPEFLTYFQNEAQLDKSGLPSDRFFAERPEGSVSTLKIQRTQQEDSAVYLCASSGDRGAEAGYTFGSGTRLTVV.

For the CDR3, the DNA is TGCAGTGCTAGATCCACAGCGGGACTAGCGGGGGGCCGGTTCAATGAGCAGTTCTTC. It yields the protein CSARSTAGLAGGRFNEQFF. The rearrangement joins TRBV20-1 to TRBJ2-1; 15 bases fit TRBD2. The CDR3 sequence is 19 residues long. Germline assignment: CDR1 DFQATT and CDR2 SNEGSKA (reference sequence). V shed 2 bases, J shed 6 bases, and the junction held 14 bases outside the gene matches.

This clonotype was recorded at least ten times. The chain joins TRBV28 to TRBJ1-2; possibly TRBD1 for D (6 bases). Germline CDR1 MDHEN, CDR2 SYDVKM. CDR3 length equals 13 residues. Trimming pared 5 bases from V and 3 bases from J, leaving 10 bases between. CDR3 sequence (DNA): TGTGCCAGCAGTCCAGGGGTGGACTATGGCTACACCTTC. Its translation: CASSPGVDYGYTF.